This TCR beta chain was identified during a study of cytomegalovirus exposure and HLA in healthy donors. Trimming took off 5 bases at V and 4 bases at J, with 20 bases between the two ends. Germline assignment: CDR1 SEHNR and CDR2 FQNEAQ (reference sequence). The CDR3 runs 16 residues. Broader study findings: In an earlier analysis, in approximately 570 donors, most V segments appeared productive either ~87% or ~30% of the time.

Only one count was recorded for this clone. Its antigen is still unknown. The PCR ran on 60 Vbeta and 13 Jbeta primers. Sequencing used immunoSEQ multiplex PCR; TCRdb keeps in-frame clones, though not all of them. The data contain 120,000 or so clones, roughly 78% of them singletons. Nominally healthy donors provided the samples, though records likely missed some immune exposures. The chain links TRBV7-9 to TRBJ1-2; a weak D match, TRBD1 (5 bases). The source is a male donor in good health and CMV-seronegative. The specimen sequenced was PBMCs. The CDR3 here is CASSRYDRNLFYGYTF. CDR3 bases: TGTGCCAGCAGCCGTTATGACAGAAATCTCTTCTATGGCTACACCTTC. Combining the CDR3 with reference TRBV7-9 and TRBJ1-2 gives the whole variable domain DTGVSQNPRHKITKRGQNVTFRCDPISEHNRLYWYRQTLGQGPEFLTYFQNEAQLEKSRLLSDRFSAERPKGSFSTLEIQRTEQGDSAMYLCASSRYDRNLFYGYTFGSGTRLTVV.